What follows are 27 T cell receptor beta chains derived from one specimen sequenced in a study of shared clonotypes between healthy human individuals. Some clones are missing from TCRdb's copy, which holds only in-frame ones; the method was immunoSEQ multiplex PCR. The data contain 400,000 to 600,000 clones, 95% to 96% of them singletons. The material sequenced was naive CD4+ T cells sorted from blood. The subset: CD45RA+ positively selected. The receptors shown here come from a woman in her twenties or thirties in good health.

The V gene is TRBV5-1, the J gene TRBJ2-7; D is possibly TRBD2 (5 bases). V was trimmed by 4 bases and J by 4 bases, leaving 15 bases between them. Germline lookup yields CDR1 SGHRS and CDR2 YFSETQ. The length of the CDR3 is 14 residues. In DNA, the CDR3 is TGCGCCAGCAGCGCCTCACTAGGAACTTACGAGCAGTACTTC. Translating gives CASSASLGTYEQYF.

This clone was observed a single time. This rearrangement joins TRBV10-3 to TRBJ1-1, with D tentatively TRBD1 (6 bases). Trimming removed 5 bases from V and 3 bases from J, with 13 bases in between. The V gene's germline CDR1 is ENHRY and CDR2 SYGVKD. The CDR3 has 14 residues. The DNA of the CDR3 is TGTGCCATCAGTCACGGGGGCGATTACACTGAAGCTTTCTTT. It is translated as CAISHGGDYTEAFF.

Concerning this clone itself: Other nucleotide sequences in the sample specify the same CDR3. The chain joins TRBV7-2 to TRBJ1-1, with D tentatively TRBD1 (5 bases). V was trimmed by 2 bases and J by 5 bases, leaving 9 bases between them. The germline V gene has CDR1 SGHTA and CDR2 FQGNSA. The CDR3 contains 13 residues. The DNA for the CDR3 is TGTGCCAGCAGCTTAAGGGGTCGGACTGAAGCTTTCTTT. Its translation is CASSLRGRTEAFF.

The rearrangement uses TRBV11-2 and TRBJ2-5; 8 bases match TRBD2. Trimming took 2 bases from V and 5 from J; bases not matched to a gene: 7. CDR1 is SGHAT and CDR2 is FQNNGV in the germline V gene. The CDR3 extends over 15 amino acids. The DNA of the CDR3 is TGTGCCAGCAGCTTACGAGCGGGAGTGCGTGAGACCCAGTACTTC. Translating gives CASSLRAGVRETQYF.

The chain combines TRBV6-1 with TRBJ1-5; tentatively, D is TRBD1 (6 bases). The CDR3 spans 14 residues. CDR1 MNHNS and CDR2 SASEGT come from the germline V gene. The ends were cut back, 7 bases at V and 5 bases at J, with 15 bases in the middle. The CDR3 sequence is CASNKNPGDQPQHF. CDR3 coding DNA: TGTGCCAGCAACAAGAACCCAGGGGATCAGCCCCAGCATTTT.

The CDR3 sequence is CASSSYDLNTEAFF. The CDR3 bases are TGTGCCAGCAGCTCCTACGACCTGAACACTGAAGCTTTCTTT. V and J are TRBV9 and TRBJ1-1, with D uncertain. Trimming cost V 4 bases and J 0 bases, with 10 bases left between them. CDR3 length: 14 amino acids. CDR1 is SGDLS, CDR2 YYNGEE, per germline.

The chain joins TRBV2 to TRBJ1-1; 10 bases align to TRBD1. Germline values: CDR1 SNHLY, CDR2 FYNNEI. The CDR3 sequence is 14 residues long. Unmatched junction bases numbered 6, after V lost 7 bases and J lost 4 bases. The CDR3 DNA sequence: TGTGCCAGCACCAAAGGACAGGGGGGCACTGAAGCTTTCTTT. It encodes CASTKGQGGTEAFF.

In DNA, the CDR3 is TGTGCCAGCAGCCTACAGGCCGAGCAGTACTTC. This translates into CASSLQAEQYF. This chain joins TRBV7-9 and TRBJ2-5, with D possibly matching TRBD1 (5 bases). The better agreement between TRBJ2-7 and the DNA end casts doubt on the J call. Germline-derived CDR1 and CDR2 are SEHNR and FQNEAQ (reference sequence). The CDR3 spans 11 residues.

The chain uses TRBV11-3 and TRBJ2-7, with 7 bases that match TRBD2. The length of the CDR3 is 13 residues. The V gene's germline CDR1 is SGHNT and CDR2 YENEEA. After removal of 10 bases from V and 2 bases from J, the junction contained 8 bases not matched to a gene. As DNA, the CDR3 is TGTGCCATGCCGGCAGGGAGGGCCTACGAGCAGTACTTC. Translation: CAMPAGRAYEQYF.

The rearrangement joins TRBV7-2 to TRBJ1-2; D uncertain. Trimming removed 5 bases from V and 2 bases from J, with 15 bases in between. The germline V gene has CDR1 SGHTA and CDR2 FQGNSA. The CDR3 consists of 15 residues. The DNA for the CDR3 is TGTGCCAGCAGCCAAGGCGGGGTTCCAAACTATGGCTACACCTTC. It specifies CASSQGGVPNYGYTF.

This rearrangement joins TRBV28 to TRBJ2-5; 9 bases align to TRBD2. The trim removed 2 bases at V and 7 bases at J, leaving 8 bases unmatched. The length of the CDR3 is 15 residues. Per germline, CDR1 MDHEN and CDR2 SYDVKM. The CDR3 loop reads CASSLRAGGPGTQYF. The CDR3 nucleotides are TGTGCCAGCAGTTTACGTGCGGGAGGGCCGGGGACCCAGTACTTC.

This clone appeared a single time. The chain uses TRBV11-2 and TRBJ2-7, with D unresolved. The CDR3 consists of 13 residues. Germline V gives CDR1 SGHAT, CDR2 FQNNGV. Trimming pared 3 bases from V and 3 bases from J, leaving 9 bases between. The CDR3 coding sequence is TGTGCCAGCAGCTTCTCCGGTCGCTACGAGCAGTACTTC. Amino acid sequence: CASSFSGRYEQYF.

The chain employs TRBV5-1 and TRBJ2-7; no clear D gene. This CDR3 is built from 13 residues. Germline CDR1 reads SGHRS; CDR2 reads YFSETQ. The V end lost 6 bases, the J end lost 7 bases, and 17 bases lay between the germline ends. Here the CDR3 reads CASTRLNMEEQYF. CDR3 nucleotide sequence: TGCGCCAGCACCCGCCTCAACATGGAAGAGCAGTACTTC.

V usage is TRBV7-9 and J usage is TRBJ2-1; 10 nucleotides line up with TRBD2. The CDR3 sequence is 17 residues long. Germline V gene data show CDR1 as SEHNR and CDR2 as FQNEAQ (reference sequence). V shed 0 bases, J shed 1 base, and the junction held 3 bases outside the gene matches. CDR3 sequence: CASSLASSGRSYNEQFF. The DNA of the CDR3 is TGTGCCAGCAGCTTAGCCTCTAGCGGGAGATCCTACAATGAGCAGTTCTTC.

The chain is built from TRBV19 and TRBJ1-1, with D unclear. The CDR3 is 12 amino acids. V was cut by 6 bases and J by 1 base, with 6 bases left in between. Germline CDR1 is LNHDA and CDR2 is SQIVND (reference sequence). CDR3 in amino acids: CASRLGNTEAFF. CDR3 in DNA: TGTGCCAGTAGACTGGGGAACACTGAAGCTTTCTTT.

The rearrangement uses TRBV5-1 and TRBJ1-2; D gene uncertain. Germline V CDR1 and CDR2: SGHRS, YFSETQ. V was cut by 4 bases and J by 6 bases, with 19 bases left in between. This CDR3 contains 15 residues. In DNA, the CDR3 is TGCGCCAGCAGCCCCCTGGCGGGGAGACTAGATGGCTACACCTTC. Translation: CASSPLAGRLDGYTF.

V usage is TRBV2 and J usage is TRBJ2-7, with D possibly TRBD1 on 6 matching bases. Germline V gives CDR1 SNHLY, CDR2 FYNNEI. The CDR3 has 12 residues. V lost 10 bases and J 6 bases, leaving 16 bases between the germline ends. The DNA for the CDR3 is TGTGCCACCGAGACAGGAGTCGGCGAGCAGTACTTC. Residues: CATETGVGEQYF.

The chain is built from TRBV7-2 and TRBJ2-7; D is undetermined. The CDR3 has 18 residues. The V end lost 5 bases, the J end lost 2 bases, and 25 bases lay between the germline ends. Germline values: CDR1 SGHTA, CDR2 FQGNSA. CDR3 residues: CASSPTTLEATFPYEQYF. In nucleotides, the CDR3 is TGTGCCAGCAGCCCCACTACCTTAGAAGCTACCTTTCCCTACGAGCAGTACTTC.

V gene TRBV5-1 combines with J gene TRBJ1-1; TRBD1 matches 7 bases. Germline values: CDR1 SGHRS, CDR2 YFSETQ. V lost 6 bases, J lost 1 base, and 9 bases stayed unmatched. This CDR3 has 15 amino acids. The CDR3 reads CASTETRGRNTEAFF. The CDR3 bases are TGCGCCAGCACCGAAACCAGGGGGAGGAACACTGAAGCTTTCTTT.

Here the CDR3 reads CSVISRGPGPNEQFF. The CDR3 DNA is TGCAGCGTTATCAGTCGAGGGCCTGGTCCCAATGAGCAGTTCTTC. The gene calls are TRBV29-1 and TRBJ2-1, with TRBD2 as a possible D gene (5 bases). CDR1 and CDR2 from the germline V gene are SQVTM and ANQGSEA. Trimming shortened V by 5 bases and J by 6 bases, and 20 bases separated the two germline ends. The CDR3 contains 15 residues.

The rearrangement joins TRBV28 to TRBJ2-2; D remains unclear. The CDR3 extends over 15 amino acids. V shed 7 bases and J shed 0 bases, with 12 bases lying between them. CDR1 MDHEN and CDR2 SYDVKM come from the germline V gene. CDR3 sequence (DNA): TGTGCCAGCACCTTTCCCGGCCCGAACACCGGGGAGCTGTTTTTT. Residues: CASTFPGPNTGELFF.

V gene TRBV19 combines with J gene TRBJ1-5; D is ambiguous. The CDR3 is 15 residues long. Deletions cut 3 bases from V and 6 bases from J, with 15 bases between. In germline, CDR1 is LNHDA, CDR2 SQIVND (reference sequence). In DNA, the CDR3 is TGTGCCAGTAGTATCTCAACGACGGGTTCTCAGCCCCAGCATTTT. Amino acids: CASSISTTGSQPQHF.

The chain uses TRBV18 and TRBJ2-7; maybe TRBD1 (5 bases). The CDR3 runs 14 residues. The germline V and J ends were trimmed by 3 bases and 2 bases, with 11 bases remaining between them. The germline V gene has CDR1 KGHSH and CDR2 LQKENI. Here the CDR3 reads CASSPGRATYEQYF. Here the CDR3 DNA reads TGTGCCAGCTCACCGGGCAGGGCAACCTACGAGCAGTACTTC.

The rearrangement joins TRBV5-1 to TRBJ1-5, with unresolved D. Germline V CDR1 and CDR2: SGHRS, YFSETQ. The CDR3 runs to 14 residues. Trimming cost V 0 bases and J 6 bases, with 10 bases left between them. The CDR3 bases are TGCGCCAGCAGCTTGGGGGAGCTCGGTCAGCCCCAGCATTTT. Translation: CASSLGELGQPQHF.

The chain employs TRBV29-1 and TRBJ1-2; no firm D call. V was pared by 1 base and J by 8 bases, with 8 bases between. CDR3 length equals 11 residues. CDR1 is SQVTM and CDR2 is ANQGSEA in the germline V gene. CDR3 coding DNA: TGCAGCGTTGAAGGGGATTGGGGCTACACCTTC. Protein: CSVEGDWGYTF.

The chain combines TRBV19 with TRBJ2-6; 10 bases fit TRBD1. Trimming removed 9 bases from V and 1 base from J; junction bases left unmatched: 9. The CDR3 covers 17 residues. Germline values: CDR1 LNHDA, CDR2 SQIVND (reference sequence). This CDR3 is CASIPGQGLSGANVLTF. For the CDR3, the DNA is TGTGCCAGCATACCGGGACAGGGGTTATCTGGGGCCAACGTCCTGACTTTC.

This clone has a single count. The chain links TRBV7-2 to TRBJ2-7; TRBD2 agrees at 12 bases. Germline loops: CDR1 SGHTA, CDR2 FQGNSA. V shed 5 bases, J shed 4 bases, and the junction held 6 bases outside the gene matches. The CDR3 sequence is 15 residues long. CDR3: CASSPVGLAGYEQYF. In DNA, the CDR3 is TGTGCCAGCAGCCCCGTCGGACTAGCGGGGTACGAGCAGTACTTC.